These 2 T cell receptor beta chains were sequenced from one sample in a study of control samples from healthy donors and cancer patients. Libraries were prepared by immunoSEQ multiplex PCR; TCRdb keeps only in-frame clonotypes and omits some of them. The sample has about 110,000 clones, roughly 90% seen once. The source material was PBMCs. The receptors shown here come from a woman aged 55-70 years with lung cancer.

The gene calls are TRBV19 and TRBJ1-5, with D tentatively TRBD1 (5 bases). The CDR3 has 14 amino acids. Germline CDR1 is LNHDA and CDR2 is SQIVND (reference sequence). Trimming took 6 bases from V and 4 from J, leaving 13 bases between them. CDR3 nucleotides: TGTGCCAGTAGCGGGGGACCGTCTAATCAGCCCCAGCATTTT. It codes for CASSGGPSNQPQHF. Complete variable domain (other parts from reference TRBV19 and TRBJ1-5): DGGITQSPKYLFRKEGQNVTLSCEQNLNHDAMYWYRQDPGQGLRLIYYSQIVNDFQKGDIAEGYSVSREKKESFPLTVTSAQKNPTAFYLCASSGGPSNQPQHFGDGTRLSIL.

The genes are TRBV2 and TRBJ2-7, with a tentative D call TRBD2 (5 bases). Looked up from germline, CDR1 is SNHLY and CDR2 is FYNNEI. The length of the CDR3 is 13 residues. V was cut by 4 bases and J by 2 bases, with 9 bases left in between. The CDR3 region has the DNA TGTGCCAGCAGTGGAGAGGGTGCCTACGAGCAGTACTTC. It encodes CASSGEGAYEQYF. The full variable domain, completed using reference TRBV2 and TRBJ2-7, is EPEVTQTPSHQVTQMGQEVILRCVPISNHLYFYWYRQILGQKVEFLVSFYNNEISEKSEIFDDQFSVERPDGSNFTLKIRSTKLEDSAMYFCASSGEGAYEQYFGPGTRLTVT.